Below, 19 T cell receptor beta chains from the same sample are listed, as sequenced in a study of blood T cell repertoires in COVID-19. Sequenced by immunoSEQ multiplex PCR; TCRdb stores in-frame clones only, minus some. The repertoire holds about 170,000 clones, with roughly 90% as singletons. The sequencing sample was made of peripheral blood. All receptors derive from a man between 18 and 29 years old with COVID-19, enrolled during active disease.

This clone was recorded only once. The rearrangement uses TRBV5-1 and TRBJ2-7; TRBD2 matches 9 bases. This CDR3 is 14 amino acids long. Germline CDR1 is SGHRS and CDR2 is YFSETQ. With V trimmed by 6 bases and J by 3 bases, 7 bases remained unmatched. The CDR3 region has the DNA TGCGCCAGCACCCGAACTAGCGGGCACTACGAGCAGTACTTC. Protein sequence: CASTRTSGHYEQYF.

This clone was seen more than once but under ten times. The V call is TRBV7-8, the J call TRBJ2-1; 9 nucleotides match TRBD2. V was clipped by 3 bases and J by 6 bases; unmatched bases: 6. This CDR3 comprises 15 residues. Germline V gives CDR1 SGHVS, CDR2 FQNEAQ. In DNA form, the CDR3 reads TGTGCCAGCAGCTTCCGGGCGGGAGGGTTCAATGAGCAGTTCTTC. Translating gives CASSFRAGGFNEQFF.

This clone was recorded once. The chain combines TRBV27 with TRBJ2-7; maybe TRBD1 (6 bases). The CDR3 contains 15 residues. Germline-derived CDR1 and CDR2 are MNHEY and SMNVEV (reference sequence). The V and J ends lost 0 bases and 7 bases respectively, with 16 bases between them. DNA for the CDR3: TGTGCCAGCAGTTTATCGATCAGGGGCGTGGGGGAGCAGTACTTC. This sequence encodes CASSLSIRGVGEQYF.

The chain joins TRBV7-2 to TRBJ2-1, with a possible D match to TRBD2 (5 bases). This CDR3 spans 13 amino acids. V dropped 1 base and J dropped 9 bases, with 10 bases sitting between them. Germline loops: CDR1 SGHTA, CDR2 FQGNSA. CDR3 in DNA: TGTGCCAGCAGCTTAGTAGGTGAGGGTGAGCAGTTCTTC. Translated, it gives CASSLVGEGEQFF. Drawing the rest from reference TRBV7-2 and TRBJ2-1, the complete variable domain is GAGVSQSPSNKVTEKGKDVELRCDPISGHTALYWYRQSLGQGLEFLIYFQGNSAPDKSGLPSDRFSAERTGGSVSTLTIQRTQQEDSAVYLCASSLVGEGEQFFGPGTRLTVL.

The chain has TRBV7-2 and TRBJ1-5; no reliable D call. The length of the CDR3 is 16 residues. V was pared by 1 base and J by 3 bases, with 13 bases between. Germline V gene data show CDR1 as SGHTA and CDR2 as FQGNSA. In nucleotides, the CDR3 is TGTGCCAGCAGCTTAGGACGGGGTGGGGTCAATCAGCCCCAGCATTTT. It yields the protein CASSLGRGGVNQPQHF. Full variable domain (rest looked up from reference TRBV7-2 and TRBJ1-5): GAGVSQSPSNKVTEKGKDVELRCDPISGHTALYWYRQSLGQGLEFLIYFQGNSAPDKSGLPSDRFSAERTGGSVSTLTIQRTQQEDSAVYLCASSLGRGGVNQPQHFGDGTRLSIL.

The CDR3 sequence is CASRTGGGNTIYF. The CDR3 region has the DNA TGTGCCAGCAGAACAGGGGGCGGAAACACCATATATTTT. The chain is built from TRBV6-5 and TRBJ1-3; 9 bases line up with TRBD1. The CDR3 loop spans 13 amino acids. Germline V CDR1 and CDR2: MNHEY, SVGAGI. V was pared by 6 bases and J by 4 bases, with 1 base of the junction left unmatched.

The chain carries TRBV25-1 and TRBJ1-5; D remains unclear. Trimming cost V 3 bases and J 4 bases, with 10 bases left between them. This CDR3 is 14 amino acids long. Germline V gene sequence: CDR1 MGHDK, CDR2 SYGVNS. CDR3 nucleotides: TGTGCCAGCAGTGACCGGGGTTATAATCAGCCCCAGCATTTT. Amino acids: CASSDRGYNQPQHF.

This clone has a single count. The V call is TRBV27, the J call TRBJ1-2, with a tentative D call TRBD1 (5 bases). The CDR3 extends over 16 amino acids. V was trimmed by 2 bases and J by 1 base, leaving 14 bases between them. Germline CDR1 and CDR2: MNHEY and SMNVEV (reference sequence). As DNA, the CDR3 is TGTGCCAGCAGTTTAGGAGGGGTGAGAGGTAACTATGGCTACACCTTC. This sequence encodes CASSLGGVRGNYGYTF.

This chain joins TRBV14 and TRBJ1-2, with 7 bases fitting TRBD1. Germline loops: CDR1 SGHDN, CDR2 FVKESK. This CDR3 has 14 residues. Trimming took 5 bases from V and 4 from J; bases not matched to a gene: 7. The CDR3 sequence is CASSLQGTPYGYTF. CDR3 DNA sequence: TGTGCCAGCAGCTTACAGGGGACCCCCTATGGCTACACCTTC.

The chain couples TRBV5-5 to TRBJ2-2; possibly TRBD1 for D (5 bases). V lost 9 bases and J lost 6, with 12 bases in between. CDR3 size: 12 residues. Germline V lookup: CDR1 SGHKS, CDR2 YYEKEE (reference sequence). CDR3 protein: CANTLGAGELFF. The CDR3 DNA is TGTGCCAACACCTTAGGGGCCGGGGAGCTGTTTTTT.

This clone was detected only once. The chain combines TRBV10-3 with TRBJ2-2; maybe TRBD1 (6 bases). CDR3 length: 15 residues. Trimming stripped 6 bases from V and 4 bases from J, with 15 bases between. Per germline, CDR1 ENHRY and CDR2 SYGVKD. The CDR3 region is CAIRVGGGSTGELFF. The CDR3 DNA reads TGTGCCATCAGGGTTGGTGGGGGCTCCACCGGGGAGCTGTTTTTT.

The gene calls are TRBV11-3 and TRBJ2-6; D not resolved. The V gene lost 5 bases and the J gene lost 1 base, with 9 bases spanning the gap. The length of the CDR3 is 15 residues. In germline, CDR1 is SGHNT, CDR2 YENEEA. CDR3 loop: CASSRSQSGANVLTF. The CDR3 DNA reads as TGTGCCAGCAGCCGGAGCCAATCTGGGGCCAACGTCCTGACTTTC.

This clone was detected a few times. This chain connects TRBV6-6 to TRBJ2-2, with D unclear. Trimming removed 2 bases at V and 8 bases at J, with 9 bases between. CDR1 and CDR2 (germline): MNHNY, SVGAGI (reference sequence). CDR3 length: 13 residues. The CDR3 region has the DNA TGTGCCAGCAGTTACCTCGGTATAGGGGAGCTGTTTTTT. The encoded protein is CASSYLGIGELFF.

The chain recombines TRBV9 with TRBJ2-1, with D possibly being TRBD2 (5 bases). This CDR3 is built from 19 residues. Germline V gives CDR1 SGDLS, CDR2 YYNGEE. The V gene lost 0 bases and the J gene lost 2 bases, with 21 bases spanning the gap. The CDR3 DNA reads TGTGCCAGCAGCGTAGGATTAGGGAGAGTCCTTGTAGCCTACAATGAGCAGTTCTTC. It encodes CASSVGLGRVLVAYNEQFF.

As concerns this clone: An end of the junction does not agree with germline; a read error may underlie this. The CDR3 DNA is TGTGCCAGCAGCCAAGATCTCCGGACAGCTAATGAAAAACTGCTTTTT. It codes for CASSQDLRTANEKLLF. V is TRBV4-2 and J is TRBJ1-4, with D perhaps matching TRBD1 (6 bases). CDR1 and CDR2 from the germline V gene are LGHNA and YNFKEQ. The CDR3 runs to 16 residues.

A word on this clone: The sample holds other DNA sequences that translate to the same CDR3. The gene calls are TRBV4-1 and TRBJ2-5, with D tentatively TRBD1 (5 bases). This CDR3 is built from 14 residues. Per the germline V gene, CDR1 is MGHRA and CDR2 is YSYEKL. Trimming left V 0 bases short and J 4 bases short, with 9 bases between. This CDR3 reads CASSQDQGRETQYF. CDR3 nucleotides: TGCGCCAGCAGCCAAGATCAGGGAAGAGAGACCCAGTACTTC.

On this clone itself: This sample includes further DNA sequences coding for the same CDR3. CDR3 residues: CASSLGGQGGIQYF. DNA for the CDR3: TGTGCCAGCAGCTTAGGGGGACAGGGGGGCATTCAGTACTTC. The chain carries TRBV7-2 and TRBJ2-4; 11 nucleotides agree with TRBD1. Germline trimming cut 1 base from V and 9 bases from J; bases unmatched to any gene: 2. CDR1 and CDR2 from the germline V gene are SGHTA and FQGNSA. The length of the CDR3 is 14 residues.

V is TRBV2 and J is TRBJ2-7, with 7 bases matching TRBD1. Germline CDR1 reads SNHLY; CDR2 reads FYNNEI. V lost 7 bases and J lost 5; bases outside the gene matches: 5. This CDR3 region has 12 residues. The CDR3 spells CASTDRENEQYF. The CDR3 DNA follows: TGTGCCAGCACCGACAGGGAAAACGAGCAGTACTTC.

This clone has more than one count but fewer than ten. The chain joins TRBV5-5 to TRBJ2-2; 7 bases are a match to TRBD2. CDR1 is SGHKS, CDR2 YYEKEE, per germline (reference sequence). The ends lost 5 bases at V and 5 bases at J; junction bases unmatched: 9. The CDR3 spans 15 residues. The CDR3 DNA reads TGTGCCAGCAGACCTGGACTAGTTGTTACCGGGGAGCTGTTTTTT. It translates to CASRPGLVVTGELFF. Drawing the rest from reference TRBV5-5 and TRBJ2-2, the complete variable domain is DAGVTQSPTHLIKTRGQQVTLRCSPISGHKSVSWYQQVLGQGPQFIFQYYEKEERGRGNFPDRFSARQFPNYSSELNVNALLLGDSALYLCASRPGLVVTGELFFGEGSRLTVL.